Listed below are T cell receptor beta chains from one sample, sequenced in a study of shared clonotypes between healthy human individuals. Repertoires were generated with immunoSEQ multiplex PCR, while TCRdb's copy carries only in-frame clones and drops some. This table holds about 360,000 clones, around 67% found once. Specimen: memory CD4+ T cells sorted from blood. The receptors come from a man in his thirties or forties in good health. CDR3s include the opening cysteine and the closing phenylalanine or tryptophan. A D gene is named only where the DNA matches it firmly. Some rows mark clone size as missing; the rest say once, few, many or name a class of expanded clone.

v_gene	abundance	d_gene	j_gene	CDR3nt	CDR3aa
TRBV15	few	-	TRBJ1-2	TGTGCCACCAGGAGAGACGGAAGTTATGGCTACACCTTC	CATRRDGSYGYTF
TRBV30	-	-	TRBJ1-1	TGTGCCTGGAGTTTCAGACCAGGGAAAGCTGAAGCTTTCTTT	CAWSFRPGKAEAFF
TRBV7-3	-	-	TRBJ2-2	TGTGCCAGCAGCTTAAAGGGTACAGGGCCCACCGGGGAGCTGTTTTTT	CASSLKGTGPTGELFF
TRBV2	-	-	TRBJ1-1	TGTGCCAGCAGTGACAGGGCGAACACTGAAGCTTTCTTT	CASSDRANTEAFF
TRBV5-1	-	-	TRBJ2-7	TGCGCCAGCAGCTTCGGGGGTTACTCCTACGAGCAGTACTTC	CASSFGGYSYEQYF
TRBV9	-	TRBD1	TRBJ2-7	TGTGCCAGCAGCACTGGGACAGGGGCCGAGCAGTACTTC	CASSTGTGAEQYF
TRBV5-1	-	-	TRBJ1-1	TGCGCCAGCAGCTCAAATCATAACACTGAAGCTTTCTTT	CASSSNHNTEAFF
TRBV21-1	-	-	TRBJ2-4	TGTGCCAGCAGCTGCCTCGGGACTAGCGGGAGGGCGGCCAAAAACATTCAGTACTTC	CASSCLGTSGRAAKNIQYF
TRBV7-3	few	-	TRBJ1-2	TGTGCCAGCAGCCCCCAGAGGGGAAATGGCTACACCTTC	CASSPQRGNGYTF
TRBV28	-	TRBD2	TRBJ2-1	TGTGCCAGCAGTTTAGCGGCGAATGTGGGGACTAGCGGGAGAGTGGTGTACAATGAGCAGTTCTTC	CASSLAANVGTSGRVVYNEQFF
TRBV4-1	-	TRBD1	TRBJ2-7	TGCGCCAGCAGCCAAGATCTTGGGGACAGGCCCTACGAGCAGTACTTC	CASSQDLGDRPYEQYF
TRBV9	-	TRBD2	TRBJ2-1	TGTGCCAGCAGCATGCTAGCGGGAGATTTGTTCTTC	CASSMLAGDLFF
TRBV7-2	-	-	TRBJ2-6	TGTGCCAGCAGCTTGGTCATAGGTGGGGCCAACGTCCTGACTTTC	CASSLVIGGANVLTF
TRBV13	-	-	TRBJ2-2	TGTGCCAGCAGCAGCGGGCGTAACACCGGGGAGCTGTTTTTT	CASSSGRNTGELFF
TRBV18	-	-	TRBJ2-5	TGTGCCAGCTCACCCCAGGCGGGGACCCCCGGGACCCAGTACTTC	CASSPQAGTPGTQYF
TRBV9	few	-	TRBJ2-1	TGTGCCAGCAGCGTTAACCGAAATGAGCAGTTCTTC	CASSVNRNEQFF
TRBV9	-	-	TRBJ1-4	TGTGCCAGCAGCGTAGGGGAGGCTAATGAAAAACTGTTTTTT	CASSVGEANEKLFF
TRBV10-3	-	TRBD2	TRBJ2-7	TGTGCCACCAGCCCCGGAGAGACTAGCGGGAGTTGGTCTCGCGGGCAGTACTTC	CATSPGETSGSWSRGQYF
TRBV5-4	-	TRBD2	TRBJ2-7	TGTGCCAGCAGGGCTGGACTAGCGGGGACAGGGGAGCAGTACTTC	CASRAGLAGTGEQYF
TRBV5-1	once	TRBD2	TRBJ2-5	TGCGCCAGCAGCTTCCAGCGGGAGGGCCCAGAGACCCAGTACTTC	CASSFQREGPETQYF
TRBV27	once	-	TRBJ1-1	TGTGCCAGCAGTCGCGCCGGGGGGACTGAAGCTTTCTTT	CASSRAGGTEAFF
TRBV9	-	-	TRBJ2-1	TGTGCCAGCAGCGTAGAGGGGGGCCCCTACAATGAGCAGTTCTTC	CASSVEGGPYNEQFF
TRBV19	-	TRBD2	TRBJ2-2	TGTGCCAGTAGTAAATCTAGCGGGAACACCGGGGAGCTGTTTTTT	CASSKSSGNTGELFF
TRBV10-2	-	-	TRBJ2-1	TGCGCCAGCAGCGGGACCGGGCAGGGAGCCTACAATGAGCAGTTCTTC	CASSGTGQGAYNEQFF
TRBV10-3	many	-	TRBJ2-7	TGTGCCATCAGTGAGCCGGGACTCTACGAGCAGTACTTC	CAISEPGLYEQYF
TRBV28	-	-	TRBJ2-1	TGTGCCAGCAGTTTTGACGGGGGGCGGTCCTACAATGAGCAGTTCTTC	CASSFDGGRSYNEQFF
TRBV9	once	-	TRBJ2-7	TGTGCCAGCAGCGTAGAACCGGTCCGCTACTACGAGCAGTACTTC	CASSVEPVRYYEQYF
TRBV2	few	TRBD1	TRBJ1-6	TGTGCCAGCAGATCGTGGGGACAGAATAATTCACCCCTCCACTTT	CASRSWGQNNSPLHF
TRBV15	-	-	TRBJ2-3	TGTGCCACCAGCAGAGGACCGGGAGTGACAGATACGCAGTATTTT	CATSRGPGVTDTQYF
TRBV10-1	-	-	TRBJ2-6	TGCGCCAGCAGTCCCAAGCGGATCGCACAAAGTCGGGCCAACGTCCTGACTTTC	CASSPKRIAQSRANVLTF
TRBV4-3	-	-	TRBJ2-1	TGCGCCAGCAGCCAAGATGATTTTCCCAGCGGAGGGGGTTACAATGAGCAGTTCTTC	CASSQDDFPSGGGYNEQFF
TRBV28	-	-	TRBJ1-2	TGTGCCAGCAGTCTTGGGCCAGAGGTGTATGGCTACACCTTC	CASSLGPEVYGYTF
TRBV5-4	-	-	TRBJ2-5	TGTGCCAGCAGCCGAGAGGGACAAGAGACCCAGTACTTC	CASSREGQETQYF
TRBV2	-	-	TRBJ1-4	TGTGCCAGCGGAAAAGACGGGTCCTTGGAAAAACTGTTTTTT	CASGKDGSLEKLFF
TRBV18	-	-	TRBJ2-5	TGTGCCAGCTTCCCCCGTGACGGAGGGGTGGTCGAGACCCAGTACTTC	CASFPRDGGVVETQYF
TRBV5-1	-	-	TRBJ2-1	TGCGCCAGCTCTACGGAATACAATGAGCAGTTCTTC	CASSTEYNEQFF
TRBV12-5	once	-	TRBJ2-5	TGTGCTAGTGGTCCCGGCGTTGGGGGGCGTTGGGAGACCCAGTACTTC	CASGPGVGGRWETQYF
TRBV5-4	-	-	TRBJ2-5	TGTGCCAGCAGCTGGCGGGGCGGGGAGACCCAGTACTTC	CASSWRGGETQYF
TRBV7-2	-	-	TRBJ2-1	TGTGCCAGCAGCCCGCAATACAATGAGCAGTTCTTC	CASSPQYNEQFF
TRBV9	-	TRBD1	TRBJ2-7	TGTGCCAGCAGCGTAGAGGGACAGGCTCCCTACGAGCAGTACTTC	CASSVEGQAPYEQYF
TRBV28	-	-	TRBJ1-5	TGTGCCAGCACTCGCTGGGGGGTTAGCAATCAGCCCCAGCATTTT	CASTRWGVSNQPQHF
TRBV28	few	-	TRBJ1-4	TGTGCCAGCAGTTTCCCCGGGACGGCTAATGAAAAACTGTTTTTT	CASSFPGTANEKLFF
TRBV9	-	TRBD1	TRBJ2-7	TGTGCCAGCAGCGCCACAGGGGATGGCGAGCAGTACTTC	CASSATGDGEQYF
TRBV5-5	few	-	TRBJ1-1	TGTGCCAGCAGCTTCCCGTTGAACACTGAAGCTTTCTTT	CASSFPLNTEAFF
TRBV11-2	few	-	TRBJ1-2	TGTGCCAGCAGCGTAGGGGGTGACTATGGCTACACCTTC	CASSVGGDYGYTF
TRBV2	-	-	TRBJ2-1	TGTGCCAGCAGTGGGGAGGTAGTCGCTATGGATGAGCAGTTCTTC	CASSGEVVAMDEQFF
TRBV28	-	TRBD2	TRBJ2-7	TGTGCCAGCAGTTATGCGGGAGCCCGCTACGAGCAGTACTTC	CASSYAGARYEQYF
TRBV5-6	-	-	TRBJ2-1	TGTGCCAGCAGCTTCCAGTCCTACAATGAGCAGTTCTTC	CASSFQSYNEQFF
TRBV7-8	few	TRBD1	TRBJ2-5	TGTGCCAGCAGCTTAGATCGGACAGGGAACCAAGAGACCCAGTACTTC	CASSLDRTGNQETQYF
TRBV7-2	-	-	TRBJ1-1	TGTGCCAGCAGCTTACAACCCCAGGGGCCAAGGAACACTGAAGCTTTCTTT	CASSLQPQGPRNTEAFF
TRBV2	-	TRBD2	TRBJ2-7	TGTGCCAGCAGTGAACCCGGCGGGGGTAGCTCCTACGAGCAGTACTTC	CASSEPGGGSSYEQYF
TRBV28	-	TRBD2	TRBJ2-1	TGTGCCAGCATTGGGAGGGCCAGTTTCGAAGAGCAGTTCTTC	CASIGRASFEEQFF
TRBV6-1	-	-	TRBJ2-7	TGTGCCAGCAGTGTGATTTCGGGGTCCTACGAGCAGTACTTC	CASSVISGSYEQYF
TRBV5-4	-	-	TRBJ2-5	TGTGCCAGCAGCCCGGAGGGGGGCCATAGATGGGAGACCCAGTACTTC	CASSPEGGHRWETQYF
TRBV5-3	-	TRBD1	TRBJ2-7	TGTGCCAGAACCAGACTACAGGGGTCCCCCCCCTACGAGCAGTACTTC	CARTRLQGSPPYEQYF
TRBV27	few	-	TRBJ2-7	TGTGCCAGCAGTCGGGTGGGCTCCTACGAGCAGTACTTC	CASSRVGSYEQYF
TRBV5-5	-	-	TRBJ2-2	TGTGCCAGCAGCTTTAATCCCCAGGGGAACACCGGGGAGCTGTTTTTT	CASSFNPQGNTGELFF